The next 18 T cell receptor beta chains were all read from a single sample in a study of post-analysis software for immune sequencing data. TCR beta cDNA libraries included unique molecular identifiers. TCRdb passed the PCR reads through MiXCR, listing each CDR3 protein once. The sample lists approximately 350,000 distinct CDR3 sequences; approximately 38% were seen once. Their recognized antigens are unknown. General study findings and limits: Higher frequency in patients than in controls was seen for about 5 TRBV segments, with TRBV5-6, TRBV5-1 and TRBV20-1 among them.

The sample consisted of blood. These TCRs come from a girl between 10 and 17 years old with multiple sclerosis.

Of note for this clonotype: Being one base from a much bigger clone, this may be a read error. It is likely a read error, because the conserved phenylalanine at the end of the CDR3 is missing. The rearrangement joins TRBV12-3 or TRBV12-4 to TRBJ1-1; the D is unclear. There are 14 residues in the CDR3. V lost 3 bases and J 0 bases, leaving 8 bases between the germline ends. CDR3 DNA sequence: TGTGCCAGCAGTTTGCTGCCCATGAACACTGAAGCTTTCTTG. Encoded protein: CASSLLPMNTEAFL.

V gene TRBV7-2 combines with J gene TRBJ2-5, with 9 bases that match TRBD2. With V trimmed by 4 bases and J by 5 bases, 11 bases remained unmatched. The CDR3 runs to 16 residues. Germline values: CDR1 SGHTA, CDR2 FQGNSA. The CDR3 DNA reads TGTGCCAGCAGCTCCGTTGGCGGGGGGGTCCAGGAGACCCAGTACTTC. Its translation: CASSSVGGGVQETQYF.

The chain joins TRBV5-5 to TRBJ2-5; TRBD1 is a possible D gene (5 bases). Germline V gene sequence: CDR1 SGHKS, CDR2 YYEKEE (reference sequence). Trimming took 4 bases from V and 1 from J, leaving 14 bases between them. The CDR3 is 15 amino acids. This CDR3 reads CASSTMTDIQETQYF. The CDR3 DNA is TGTGCCAGCAGCACTATGACAGACATCCAAGAGACCCAGTACTTC.

This clonotype was seen a handful of times. The genes are TRBV18 and TRBJ2-4, with 16 positions matching TRBD2. The J segment lost 8 bases and the V segment lost 2 bases, leaving 6 bases of the junction unmatched. Looked up from germline, CDR1 is KGHSH and CDR2 is LQKENI. The CDR3 is 17 residues long. The DNA of the CDR3 is TGTGCCAGCTCACCATCCCCCGGGACTAGCGGGGGGGACATTCAGTACTTC. It translates to CASSPSPGTSGGDIQYF.

This rearrangement joins TRBV9 to TRBJ2-7, with TRBD2 matching 13 bases. There are 16 residues in the CDR3. CDR1 is SGDLS, CDR2 YYNGEE, per germline. J lost 3 bases, V lost 4 bases, and 7 bases had no gene match. The CDR3 bases are TGTGCCAGCAGCCCTTCTCGGACTAGCGGGGGCTACGAGCAGTACTTC. Amino acids: CASSPSRTSGGYEQYF.

V usage is TRBV24-1 and J usage is TRBJ2-1; D perhaps matches TRBD1 (8 bases). V gave up 2 bases and J gave up 5 bases, with 18 bases separating them. This CDR3 has 17 amino acids. Germline assignment: CDR1 KGHDR and CDR2 SFDVKD. Here the CDR3 reads CATSDSDRGGRDNEQFF. The CDR3 nucleotides read TGTGCCACCAGTGATTCCGACAGGGGAGGGAGGGACAATGAGCAGTTCTTC.

The genes are TRBV12-3 or TRBV12-4 and TRBJ2-7; 7 positions match TRBD1. Trimming at V came to 0 bases and at J to 6 bases, leaving 2 bases not matched to a gene. This CDR3 is 13 amino acids long. The CDR3 DNA is TGTGCCAGCAGTTTAGCGACAGGGTTCGAGCAGTACTTC. Its translation: CASSLATGFEQYF.

The rearrangement uses TRBV4-2 and TRBJ2-3; the match to TRBD2 covers 12 bases. The CDR3 is 18 amino acids. Losses at the gene ends were 0 bases for V and 5 bases for J; bases not matched to a gene: 9. Germline V lookup: CDR1 LGHNA, CDR2 YNFKEQ. DNA of the CDR3: TGTGCCAGCAGCCAAGAATCCCTAGCGGGGGGGCAGGTAGATACGCAGTATTTT. As protein: CASSQESLAGGQVDTQYF.

This sequence joins TRBV28 and TRBJ1-1, with D possibly TRBD1 on 6 matching bases. The CDR3 runs to 16 residues. Germline V lookup: CDR1 MDHEN, CDR2 SYDVKM. V lost 3 bases, J lost 0 bases, and 14 bases lay in between. CDR3 in amino acids: CASSFNRVTMNTEAFF. For the CDR3, the DNA is TGTGCCAGCAGTTTTAACAGGGTTACGATGAACACTGAAGCTTTCTTT.

This clonotype was observed a few times. The chain employs TRBV5-6 and TRBJ2-7; D is ambiguous. This CDR3 has 13 residues. Germline V lookup: CDR1 SGHDT, CDR2 YYEEEE. V dropped 4 bases and J dropped 2 bases, with 10 bases sitting between them. CDR3: CASSPVGTYEQYF. The CDR3 coding sequence is TGTGCCAGCAGCCCCGTGGGGACCTACGAGCAGTACTTC. Variable domain in full (rest from reference TRBV5-6 and TRBJ2-7): DAGVTQSPTHLIKTRGQQVTLRCSPKSGHDTVSWYQQALGQGPQFIFQYYEEEERQRGNFPDRFSGHQFPNYSSELNVNALLLGDSALYLCASSPVGTYEQYFGPGTRLTVT.

The table lists this clonotype with a few counts. The rearrangement links TRBV4-2 to TRBJ2-7; tentatively, D is TRBD2 (6 bases). The V and J ends lost 5 bases and 2 bases respectively, with 19 bases between them. Per the germline V gene, CDR1 is LGHNA and CDR2 is YNFKEQ. This CDR3 spans 16 amino acids. The CDR3 DNA follows: TGTGCCAGCAGCTCACCCTTCGGAGGGGCCGCCTACGAGCAGTACTTC. This encodes CASSSPFGGAAYEQYF.

A few counts support this clonotype. A junction boundary mismatches the germline segment, possibly from a read error. This chain joins TRBV7-7 and TRBJ2-5, with D possibly matching TRBD2 (6 bases). Germline assignment: CDR1 SSHAT and CDR2 FNYEAQ (reference sequence). The CDR3 consists of 14 residues. The CDR3 coding sequence is TGTGCTAGCAGGCCTGCTGGGGGGTCTGAGACCCAGTACTTC. Amino acid sequence: CASRPAGGSETQYF.

Only a few counts were recorded for this clonotype. A read error may produce the germline difference seen at one junction end. The chain employs TRBV7-7 and TRBJ2-2; no reliable D call. Germline assignment: CDR1 SSHAT and CDR2 FNYEAQ (reference sequence). This CDR3 has 14 amino acids. The CDR3 region has the DNA TGTGCTAGTAGCCCCCATCAGAACACCGTGGAGCTGTTTTTT. Translated, it gives CASSPHQNTVELFF.

V is TRBV7-2 and J is TRBJ2-1, with D maybe TRBD2 (5 bases). From germline, CDR1 is SGHTA and CDR2 FQGNSA. Trimming left V 4 bases short and J 3 bases short, with 7 bases between. The CDR3 has 13 amino acids. The CDR3: CASSWGVYNEQFF. The CDR3 nucleotides read TGTGCCAGCAGCTGGGGAGTCTACAATGAGCAGTTCTTC.

There are a few counts of this clonotype. This chain links TRBV28 with TRBJ1-2; 7 nucleotides match TRBD1. V lost 8 bases to trimming and J lost 5 bases; unmatched junction nucleotides: 8. The CDR3 is made up of 13 amino acids. CDR1 MDHEN and CDR2 SYDVKM come from the germline V gene. CDR3 loop: CASYDGTAYGYTF. The DNA for the CDR3 is TGTGCCAGCTATGACGGGACAGCTTATGGCTACACCTTC.

This clonotype came up a few times. V usage is TRBV24-1 and J usage is TRBJ1-2; D uncertain. CDR1 is KGHDR, CDR2 SFDVKD, per germline. The CDR3 consists of 14 residues. V lost 1 base and J 5 bases, leaving 10 bases between the germline ends. CDR3 DNA sequence: TGTGCCACCAGTGATTTATCGGCTGATTATGGCTACACCTTC. It specifies CATSDLSADYGYTF.

The chain carries TRBV6-5 and TRBJ1-2; 11 bases agree with TRBD1. The CDR3 is made up of 15 amino acids. Trimming at V came to 5 bases and at J to 3 bases, leaving 5 bases not matched to a gene. Germline CDR1 reads MNHEY; CDR2 reads SVGAGI. For the CDR3, the DNA is TGTGCCAGCAGTCAGGGACAGGGGGTATACTATGGCTACACCTTC. This sequence encodes CASSQGQGVYYGYTF.

This clonotype was seen more than once but under ten times. The chain uses TRBV11-1 and TRBJ2-5, with a possible D match to TRBD2 (6 bases). Deletions cut 4 bases from V and 3 bases from J, with 15 bases between. CDR1 SGHAT and CDR2 FQDESV come from the germline V gene (reference sequence). The CDR3 extends over 15 amino acids. CDR3 DNA sequence: TGTGCCAGCAGCTCCTGGGAGGATCTCGAAGAGACCCAGTACTTC. Protein product: CASSSWEDLEETQYF.